This record covers a single TCR beta chain. This clone's antigen is unknown. Qualities for individual bases were not recorded, and no much larger clone is one base off. This specimen belongs to a study of OX40 agonist ivuxolimab in advanced cancers. In terms of the full investigation: The costimulatory receptor OX40 (CD134) was targeted by ivuxolimab, a fully human IgG2 agonistic monoclonal antibody. Intravenous ivuxolimab was administered to patients every 2 weeks at six dose levels: 0.01, 0.1, 0.3, 1.5, 3 and 10 mg/kg. Among the roughly 54 dose-escalation patients, approximately 20 had hepatocellular carcinoma, 15 or so melanoma, 9 renal cell carcinoma and 9 head and neck cancer. A male proportion of roughly 80% and a mean age of around 60 years, ranging from about 20 to 79, were recorded for the dose-escalation cohort. Prior anti-PD-1, anti-PD-L1 or anti-CTLA-4 therapy was permitted, and 30% to 45% of dose-escalation patients had received checkpoint inhibitors. Three dose-escalation patients achieved partial responses, one with hepatocellular carcinoma and two with cutaneous melanoma. The point of sequencing TCRbeta in the periphery was to test whether ivuxolimab changed TCR sequence diversity and drove clonal T-cell expansion. The paper describes the monotherapy dose-escalation part (N ≈ 52 patients) of the phase I trial of ivuxolimab. General findings and caveats noted by the study authors: After ivuxolimab, expanded clones were on average more numerous among CD8+ T cells than among CD4+ T cells. At doses from 0.1 to 3.0 mg/kg, clonal expansion was seen in both CD4+ and CD8+ blood T cells between baseline and week 6. The antigen specificity of the clonally expanded peripheral T cells was not determined. Low levels of normalized T-cell clonal expansion were also seen in some patients who did not respond. In the 0.1-3.0 mg/kg groups, partial responders had among the lowest normalized peripheral clonal expansion, particularly in CD8+ T cells.

Patients with a history of autoimmune disease or receiving systemic immunosuppression were excluded from the trial. In every dose cohort, peripheral blood was drawn for TCR sequencing at baseline, cycle 4 day 1, and cycle 7 day 1. The samples were taken from a phase I, first-in-human, multicenter, open-label dose-escalation trial of ivuxolimab. Adults with locally advanced or metastatic head and neck squamous cell, hepatocellular, melanoma or renal cell carcinoma were enrolled in the trial. Before TCR sequencing, CD4+ T cells and CD8+ T cells from peripheral blood were sorted into separate populations. Genomic DNA was isolated from the sorted cells so that the TCRbeta CDR3 region could be sequenced. TCRbeta CDR3 regions were sequenced using the immunoSEQ Assay. TCRdb limited this immuneACCESS table to in-frame rearrangements with V and J called. A share of clones is missing; checked studies link under half to unresolved V genes, and the rest is unexplained. The sample table lists fewer than 70,000 clones, about 88% of them with a count of one. The ten largest clonotypes hold around 2.1% of the sample.

The starting material was CD4+ or CD8+ T cells sorted from blood, obtained in a trial of the OX40 agonist ivuxolimab. This clonotype originated in an adult with an advanced solid tumor such as melanoma, head and neck, liver or kidney cancer.

The CDR3 protein sequence reads: CASSPGTSTDTQYF. The sequenced DNA is TGTGCCAGCAGCCCGGGGACTAGCACAGATACGCAGTATTTT. Rearrangement joined TRBV7-9 to TRBJ2-3, and TRBD2 may be the D gene, going by 6 matching bases. Trimming costs V 5 bases and J 0 bases, and their ends lie 9 bases apart. There are 14 amino acids in the CDR3, from cysteine to phenylalanine inclusive. The sequence is cut down to CDR3 DNA, 42 bases in frame from base 1. Looking up the germline V gene (reference sequence) yields CDR1 SEHNR and CDR2 FQNEAQ.